A selection of T cell receptor beta chains follows, all from one sample in a study of stem cell transplantation in POMP-related autoinflammatory disease. TCRdb's table, derived via immunoSEQ multiplex PCR, lists solely in-frame clones and lacks some. The data contain some 65,000 clones, approximately 91% of them seen just once; the ten biggest clones take up about 0.69%. The material was CD4+ T cells from PBMCs, obtained after stem cell transplantation. These receptors were taken from a human patient with POMP-related autoinflammation and immune dysregulation (PRAID). A share of the T cells may be of graft donor origin. Each CDR3 is given with its conserved first and last residue. Each record gives: J gene, D gene, V gene, clone size, CDR3 DNA, CDR3 protein. A D gene is named only where the DNA matches it firmly. For some rows the clone size is stated as once, few or many, or as a class when expanded; others skip it.

j_gene: TRBJ1-1; d_gene: .; v_gene: TRBV5-4; abundance: .; CDR3nt: TGTGCCAGCAGCTTGGTGGGTTGGGCGAACACTGAAGCTTTCTTT; CDR3aa: CASSLVGWANTEAFF
j_gene: TRBJ2-3; d_gene: TRBD2; v_gene: TRBV10-3; abundance: .; CDR3nt: TGTGCCATCAGGGGGGCGACTAGCGGTGCTAGCACAGATACGCAGTATTTT; CDR3aa: CAIRGATSGASTDTQYF
j_gene: TRBJ1-6; d_gene: TRBD1; v_gene: TRBV24-1; abundance: .; CDR3nt: TGTGCCACCCAGGATCCGACAGGGCCCTATTCACCCCTCCACTTT; CDR3aa: CATQDPTGPYSPLHF
j_gene: TRBJ2-1; d_gene: TRBD1; v_gene: TRBV3-1/TRBV3-2; abundance: .; CDR3nt: TGTGCCAGCAGGCAATGGGACAGGGCCCATGAGCAGTTCTTC; CDR3aa: CASRQWDRAHEQFF
j_gene: TRBJ1-4; d_gene: TRBD1; v_gene: TRBV3-1/TRBV3-2; abundance: .; CDR3nt: TGTGCCAGCAGCCATCGACAGGGCGGTGAAAAACTGTTTTTT; CDR3aa: CASSHRQGGEKLFF
j_gene: TRBJ2-5; d_gene: TRBD1; v_gene: TRBV2; abundance: .; CDR3nt: TGTGCCAGCAGGAGGACAGGGGTGGGGGAGACCCAGTACTTC; CDR3aa: CASRRTGVGETQYF
j_gene: TRBJ1-3; d_gene: .; v_gene: TRBV5-1; abundance: .; CDR3nt: TGCGCCAGCAGCTTCGAGGGGGGGAACTCTGGAAACACCATATATTTT; CDR3aa: CASSFEGGNSGNTIYF
j_gene: TRBJ2-2; d_gene: .; v_gene: TRBV2; abundance: once; CDR3nt: TGTGCCAGCAAAACGAAGGGATTGAACACCGGGGAGCTGTTTTTT; CDR3aa: CASKTKGLNTGELFF
j_gene: TRBJ1-1; d_gene: .; v_gene: TRBV6-5; abundance: .; CDR3nt: TGTGCCAGCAGTCACCACAGGGACACTGAAGCTTTCTTT; CDR3aa: CASSHHRDTEAFF
j_gene: TRBJ1-4; d_gene: TRBD1; v_gene: TRBV18; abundance: .; CDR3nt: TGTGCCAGCTTCCGGGACAGAAGCGAAAAACTGTTTTTT; CDR3aa: CASFRDRSEKLFF
j_gene: TRBJ2-3; d_gene: TRBD1; v_gene: TRBV10-3; abundance: once; CDR3nt: TGTGCCATCAGTGAGTCTGCACTAGGGACAGGGAGCACAGATACGCAGTATTTT; CDR3aa: CAISESALGTGSTDTQYF
j_gene: TRBJ2-3; d_gene: TRBD2; v_gene: TRBV18; abundance: .; CDR3nt: TGTGCCAGCTCACCAATAGCGGGAGAACCAGATACGCAGTATTTT; CDR3aa: CASSPIAGEPDTQYF
j_gene: TRBJ2-3; d_gene: .; v_gene: TRBV29-1; abundance: .; CDR3nt: TGCAGCGCCGCCGGGGCACGGACCACAGATACGCAGTATTTT; CDR3aa: CSAAGARTTDTQYF
j_gene: TRBJ1-2; d_gene: .; v_gene: TRBV19; abundance: .; CDR3nt: TGTGCCAGTAGTATAGATCTTGGGGGCAATAACTATGGCTACACCTTC; CDR3aa: CASSIDLGGNNYGYTF
j_gene: TRBJ1-4; d_gene: .; v_gene: TRBV27; abundance: .; CDR3nt: TGTGCCAGCAGTTTAGGTGGGGTTGGAACTAATGAAAAACTGTTTTTT; CDR3aa: CASSLGGVGTNEKLFF
j_gene: TRBJ1-1; d_gene: .; v_gene: TRBV10-3; abundance: .; CDR3nt: TGTGCCATCAGGACCGACCAGGTCACTGAAGCTTTCTTT; CDR3aa: CAIRTDQVTEAFF
j_gene: TRBJ1-1; d_gene: .; v_gene: TRBV6-5; abundance: .; CDR3nt: TGTGCCAGCAGTTATAATAGGCAGTCCCCTGAAGCTTTCTTT; CDR3aa: CASSYNRQSPEAFF
j_gene: TRBJ2-3; d_gene: .; v_gene: TRBV10-3; abundance: .; CDR3nt: TGTGCCATCAGTGAGTCTGGGGTCACAGATACGCAGTATTTT; CDR3aa: CAISESGVTDTQYF
j_gene: TRBJ1-2; d_gene: .; v_gene: TRBV7-2; abundance: .; CDR3nt: TGTGCCAGCAGCTTAGGGATCGGGACTTACTATGGCTACACCTTC; CDR3aa: CASSLGIGTYYGYTF
j_gene: TRBJ2-1; d_gene: .; v_gene: TRBV11-2; abundance: .; CDR3nt: TGTGCCAGTCGTAGGGCGGTAAACAATGAGCAGTTCTTC; CDR3aa: CASRRAVNNEQFF
j_gene: TRBJ1-2; d_gene: .; v_gene: TRBV7-9; abundance: .; CDR3nt: TGTGCCAGCAGCGCGAACACTAACTATGGCTACACCTTC; CDR3aa: CASSANTNYGYTF
j_gene: TRBJ2-2; d_gene: TRBD1; v_gene: TRBV27; abundance: .; CDR3nt: TGTGCCAGCAAACAGGGGGCAACCGGGGAGCTGTTTTTT; CDR3aa: CASKQGATGELFF
j_gene: TRBJ1-5; d_gene: TRBD1; v_gene: TRBV18; abundance: .; CDR3nt: TGTGCCAGCTCCACGACAGGGGTTGGGATTCAGCCCCAGCATTTT; CDR3aa: CASSTTGVGIQPQHF
j_gene: TRBJ2-5; d_gene: .; v_gene: TRBV20-1; abundance: .; CDR3nt: TGCAGTGCGGGCCCGGCGGAGACCCAGTACTTC; CDR3aa: CSAGPAETQYF
j_gene: TRBJ2-2; d_gene: TRBD1; v_gene: TRBV12-5; abundance: .; CDR3nt: TGTGCTAGTGGTTTGGTTCTCACTCAGGGGGATCCCGGGGAGCTGTTTTTT; CDR3aa: CASGLVLTQGDPGELFF
j_gene: TRBJ1-1; d_gene: .; v_gene: TRBV7-3; abundance: .; CDR3nt: TGTGCCAGCAGCCCTCGTGTGAACACTGAAGCTTTCTTT; CDR3aa: CASSPRVNTEAFF
j_gene: TRBJ2-5; d_gene: TRBD2; v_gene: TRBV9; abundance: .; CDR3nt: TGTGCCAGCAGCGCCCGGACGGGGGGATCCCAAGAGACCCAGTACTTC; CDR3aa: CASSARTGGSQETQYF
j_gene: TRBJ2-3; d_gene: .; v_gene: TRBV19; abundance: .; CDR3nt: TGTGCCAGTAGCTCGAGGGCGGGCACAGATACGCAGTATTTT; CDR3aa: CASSSRAGTDTQYF
j_gene: TRBJ1-2; d_gene: TRBD1; v_gene: TRBV10-1; abundance: .; CDR3nt: TGCGCCAGCAGTGATCAAGCAGGGGGTGGCTACACCTTC; CDR3aa: CASSDQAGGGYTF
j_gene: TRBJ1-2; d_gene: TRBD1; v_gene: TRBV2; abundance: few; CDR3nt: TGTGCCAGCAGTGCCACTCAGGGGGCCTATGGCTACACCTTC; CDR3aa: CASSATQGAYGYTF
j_gene: TRBJ2-2; d_gene: .; v_gene: TRBV5-1; abundance: .; CDR3nt: TGCGCCAGCAGACTTCGGGCAGCCAACACCGGGGAGCTGTTTTTT; CDR3aa: CASRLRAANTGELFF
j_gene: TRBJ2-1; d_gene: TRBD2; v_gene: TRBV6-5; abundance: .; CDR3nt: TGTGCCAGCGGACTAGCGGGGACCTACAATGAGCAGTTCTTC; CDR3aa: CASGLAGTYNEQFF
j_gene: TRBJ2-2; d_gene: .; v_gene: TRBV11-3; abundance: .; CDR3nt: TGTGCCAGCAGCTTAAGGGGTGGATTGGACACCGGGGAGCTGTTTTTT; CDR3aa: CASSLRGGLDTGELFF
j_gene: TRBJ2-4; d_gene: .; v_gene: TRBV7-8; abundance: .; CDR3nt: TGTGCCAGCAGCCAGGGTTTACTAGCCAAAAACATTCAGTACTTC; CDR3aa: CASSQGLLAKNIQYF
j_gene: TRBJ2-3; d_gene: TRBD2; v_gene: TRBV28; abundance: .; CDR3nt: TGTGCCAGCAGCCTTAGCGGGGGGGAGCAAGATACGCAGTATTTT; CDR3aa: CASSLSGGEQDTQYF
j_gene: TRBJ1-5; d_gene: .; v_gene: TRBV29-1; abundance: .; CDR3nt: TGCAGCGTTGCAACCCATAGCAATCAGCCCCAGCATTTT; CDR3aa: CSVATHSNQPQHF
j_gene: TRBJ2-2; d_gene: .; v_gene: TRBV20-1; abundance: .; CDR3nt: TGCAGTGCTAGAAGGAGCGGGGAGCTGTTTTTT; CDR3aa: CSARRSGELFF
j_gene: TRBJ2-2; d_gene: .; v_gene: TRBV7-3; abundance: .; CDR3nt: TGTGCCAGCAGCCCCGCAAGAAACACCGGGGAGCTGTTTTTT; CDR3aa: CASSPARNTGELFF
j_gene: TRBJ1-4; d_gene: .; v_gene: TRBV28; abundance: once; CDR3nt: TGTGCCAGCAGACGACAGGCAACTAATGAAAAACTGTTTTTT; CDR3aa: CASRRQATNEKLFF
j_gene: TRBJ2-5; d_gene: .; v_gene: TRBV30; abundance: few; CDR3nt: TGTGCCTGGAGTCCGGCCTCCCAAGAGACCCAGTACTTC; CDR3aa: CAWSPASQETQYF
j_gene: TRBJ2-2; d_gene: .; v_gene: TRBV15; abundance: .; CDR3nt: TGTGCCACCAGCAGAGATCAGGGTGTGGGCACCGGGGAGCTGTTTTTT; CDR3aa: CATSRDQGVGTGELFF
j_gene: TRBJ2-4; d_gene: .; v_gene: TRBV18; abundance: .; CDR3nt: TGTGCCAGCTCCCCACAGGCTAGCAAAAACATTCAGTACTTC; CDR3aa: CASSPQASKNIQYF
j_gene: TRBJ1-2; d_gene: TRBD1; v_gene: TRBV28; abundance: .; CDR3nt: TGTGCCAGCAGTTTGCCTGGGACAGTCTATGGCTACACCTTC; CDR3aa: CASSLPGTVYGYTF
j_gene: TRBJ1-4; d_gene: TRBD1; v_gene: TRBV19; abundance: .; CDR3nt: TGTGCCAGTCACTTTCAGGGGGCCGGTGAAAAACTGTTTTTT; CDR3aa: CASHFQGAGEKLFF
j_gene: TRBJ2-4; d_gene: .; v_gene: TRBV28; abundance: .; CDR3nt: TGTGCCAGCAGTTTAACGATCGGGGGACAGACCCTAAACATTCAGTACTTC; CDR3aa: CASSLTIGGQTLNIQYF
j_gene: TRBJ1-2; d_gene: .; v_gene: TRBV5-5; abundance: .; CDR3nt: TGTGCCAGCAGCTTCTCCCGAGAGAACGTCGGCTACACCTTC; CDR3aa: CASSFSRENVGYTF
j_gene: TRBJ2-2; d_gene: .; v_gene: TRBV27; abundance: .; CDR3nt: TGTGCCAGCAGTATCCGGCCCGACCTTATGCCGGGGGAGCTGTTTTTT; CDR3aa: CASSIRPDLMPGELFF
j_gene: TRBJ2-1; d_gene: .; v_gene: TRBV11-2; abundance: .; CDR3nt: TGTGCCAGCAGCTTAACCGGGATCCTCTACAATGAGCAGTTCTTC; CDR3aa: CASSLTGILYNEQFF
j_gene: TRBJ2-5; d_gene: .; v_gene: TRBV2; abundance: .; CDR3nt: TGTGCCAGCAGTGAATTGGGGTGGGGGGAGGAACAAGAGACCCAGTACTTC; CDR3aa: CASSELGWGEEQETQYF
j_gene: TRBJ2-5; d_gene: TRBD2; v_gene: TRBV20-1; abundance: .; CDR3nt: TGCAGTGCTAGTGCGGCTAGCGGAGCCGAGGGAGAGACCCAGTACTTC; CDR3aa: CSASAASGAEGETQYF
j_gene: TRBJ2-7; d_gene: .; v_gene: TRBV21-1; abundance: .; CDR3nt: TGTGCCAGCACCGAGGGAGACGAGCAGTACTTC; CDR3aa: CASTEGDEQYF
j_gene: TRBJ1-6; d_gene: .; v_gene: TRBV11-2; abundance: .; CDR3nt: TGTGCCAGCAGAATAAAATTACAGGGTCGGGATTCACCCCTCCACTTT; CDR3aa: CASRIKLQGRDSPLHF
j_gene: TRBJ1-5; d_gene: .; v_gene: TRBV12-3/TRBV12-4; abundance: .; CDR3nt: TGTGCCAGCAGTTTAATGGAGTATCAGCCCCAGCATTTT; CDR3aa: CASSLMEYQPQHF
j_gene: TRBJ2-3; d_gene: TRBD2; v_gene: TRBV10-1; abundance: few; CDR3nt: TGCGCCAGCAGCGGGACTAGCGGGACAGATACGCAGTATTTT; CDR3aa: CASSGTSGTDTQYF
j_gene: TRBJ1-6; d_gene: TRBD1; v_gene: TRBV11-2; abundance: .; CDR3nt: TGTGCCAGCAGCTCGTTAGGCCAGGGGGCAAATTCACCCCTCCACTTT; CDR3aa: CASSSLGQGANSPLHF